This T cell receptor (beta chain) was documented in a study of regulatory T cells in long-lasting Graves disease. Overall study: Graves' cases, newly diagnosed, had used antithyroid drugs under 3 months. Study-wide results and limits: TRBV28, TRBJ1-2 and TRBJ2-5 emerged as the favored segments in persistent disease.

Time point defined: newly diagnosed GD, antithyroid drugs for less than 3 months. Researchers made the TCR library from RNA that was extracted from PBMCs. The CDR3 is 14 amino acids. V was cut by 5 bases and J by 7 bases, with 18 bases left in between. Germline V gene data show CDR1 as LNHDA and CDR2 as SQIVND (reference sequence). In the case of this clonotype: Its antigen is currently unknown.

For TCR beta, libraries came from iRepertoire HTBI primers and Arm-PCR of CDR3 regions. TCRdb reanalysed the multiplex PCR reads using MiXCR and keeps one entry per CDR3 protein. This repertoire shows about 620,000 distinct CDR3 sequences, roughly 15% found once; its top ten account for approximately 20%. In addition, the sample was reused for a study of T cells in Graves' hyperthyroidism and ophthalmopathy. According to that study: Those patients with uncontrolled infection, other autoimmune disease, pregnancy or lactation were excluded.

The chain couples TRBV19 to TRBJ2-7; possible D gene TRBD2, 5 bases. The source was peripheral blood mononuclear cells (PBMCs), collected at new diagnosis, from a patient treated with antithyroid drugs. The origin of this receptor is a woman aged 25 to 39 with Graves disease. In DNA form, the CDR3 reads TGTGCCAGTAGTGTGGACTTCAGATCGGGGGAGCAGTACTTC. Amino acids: CASSVDFRSGEQYF.